A single sample gave rise to the 13 T cell receptor beta chains below, sequenced in a study of T cells in localized non-small cell lung cancer (dated by TCRdb to the early 2020s). Library construction relied on the immunoSEQ multiplex PCR assay. The source is immuneACCESS, and TCRdb retained only in-frame sequences with V and J called. Part of the clones is not carried over; for the studies checked, unresolved V genes explain less than half of this, and the remainder is unexplained. This sample gives roughly 72,000 clones in total; around 80% of them show up just once. The ten largest make up roughly 9.8% of the sample. Specimen: peripheral blood, collected before any cancer treatment. Every receptor here comes from an older female donor with stage I lung adenocarcinoma.

V is TRBV4-2 and J is TRBJ2-3; D might be TRBD1 (5 bases). The CDR3 has 18 amino acids. Trimming left V 0 bases short and J 2 bases short, with 18 bases between. The germline CDR1 and CDR2 sequences are LGHNA and YNFKEQ. The DNA for the CDR3 is TGTGCCAGCAGCCAAGATCAATCACAGGAACCCTCCACAGATACGCAGTATTTT. Amino acid sequence: CASSQDQSQEPSTDTQYF.

The rearrangement links TRBV11-3 to TRBJ2-7; tentative D call: TRBD1 (5 bases). The CDR3 has 15 amino acids. Trimming pared 2 bases from V and 2 bases from J, leaving 13 bases between. Per germline, CDR1 SGHNT and CDR2 YENEEA. As DNA, the CDR3 is TGTGCCAGCAGCTTATACCAGGGCTCACCCTACGAGCAGTACTTC. Amino acid sequence: CASSLYQGSPYEQYF.

The V gene is TRBV7-2, the J gene TRBJ1-5, with TRBD1 matching 9 bases. Trimming took 1 base from V and 7 from J; bases not matched to a gene: 8. From germline, CDR1 is SGHTA and CDR2 FQGNSA. CDR3 length: 16 residues. CDR3 DNA: TGTGCCAGCAGCTTAGAACCCGGACAGGGGCGACAGCCCCAGCATTTT. This sequence encodes CASSLEPGQGRQPQHF.

This clone has a handful of counts. CDR3 sequence (DNA): TGTGCCAGCAGCTTAGCCTCGAGGGGGGTTGATACGCAGTATTTT. Protein sequence: CASSLASRGVDTQYF. The chain has TRBV7-6 and TRBJ2-3; possibly TRBD1 or TRBD2 for D (6 bases each). V was shortened by 0 bases and J by 6 bases, with 13 bases between the two germline ends. This CDR3 comprises 15 residues. The germline V gene has CDR1 SGHVS and CDR2 FNYEAQ.

The chain combines TRBV6-5 with TRBJ2-4; D unresolved. The germline CDR1 and CDR2 sequences are MNHEY and SVGAGI. This CDR3 comprises 14 residues. Trimming took off 2 bases at V and 0 bases at J, with 5 bases between the two ends. The CDR3 region has the DNA TGTGCCAGCAGTTACGGGCTAGCCAAAAACATTCAGTACTTC. Encoded protein: CASSYGLAKNIQYF.

V usage is TRBV28 and J usage is TRBJ1-2; 9 nucleotides agree with TRBD1. Germline CDR1 is MDHEN and CDR2 is SYDVKM. The J segment lost 2 bases and the V segment lost 6 bases, leaving 7 bases of the junction unmatched. The CDR3 is made up of 15 amino acids. DNA for the CDR3: TGTGCCAGCAGGGGGACAGGGTTTGAGAACTATGGCTACACCTTC. Protein sequence: CASRGTGFENYGYTF.

V gene TRBV19 combines with J gene TRBJ2-2; TRBD1 agrees at 9 bases. CDR1 LNHDA and CDR2 SQIVND come from the germline V gene (reference sequence). V was clipped by 5 bases and J by 4 bases; unmatched bases: 8. This CDR3 contains 16 residues. The CDR3 loop is CASSDWTGDGTGELFF. Written as DNA, the CDR3 is TGTGCCAGTAGTGATTGGACAGGGGACGGCACCGGGGAGCTGTTTTTT. The variable domain in full, completed from reference TRBV19 and TRBJ2-2, reads DGGITQSPKYLFRKEGQNVTLSCEQNLNHDAMYWYRQDPGQGLRLIYYSQIVNDFQKGDIAEGYSVSREKKESFPLTVTSAQKNPTAFYLCASSDWTGDGTGELFFGEGSRLTVL.

This clone has only a few counts. This chain connects TRBV5-8 to TRBJ2-7; D not resolved. The CDR3 length is 11 residues. Deletions cut 0 bases from V and 3 bases from J, with 1 base between. From germline, CDR1 is SGHTS and CDR2 YDEGEE. The CDR3 spells CASSLGYEQYF. The CDR3, as DNA: TGTGCCAGCAGCTTGGGCTACGAGCAGTACTTC.

This chain connects TRBV6-5 to TRBJ1-1; D ambiguous. The CDR3 spans 14 residues. Germline CDR1 and CDR2: MNHEY and SVGAGI. V was pared by 7 bases and J by 0 bases, with 12 bases between. The CDR3 nucleotides are TGTGCCAGCATACCACGTGGGTTGAACACTGAAGCTTTCTTT. Protein sequence: CASIPRGLNTEAFF.

This clone was counted a few times. V and J are TRBV6-1 and TRBJ1-1, with no clear D. Germline V gene lookup returns CDR1 MNHNS and CDR2 SASEGT. V shed 7 bases and J shed 6 bases, with 9 bases lying between them. The CDR3 sequence is 11 residues long. CDR3 loop: CASKKGSEAFF. The CDR3 DNA is TGTGCCAGCAAGAAAGGTTCTGAAGCTTTCTTT.

This chain joins TRBV14 and TRBJ2-2; D not certain. Germline V CDR1 and CDR2: SGHDN, FVKESK. This CDR3 is built from 15 residues. V lost 1 base, J lost 4 bases, and 10 bases lay in between. CDR3 region: CASSQAAGGTGELFF. DNA of the CDR3: TGTGCCAGCAGCCAAGCCGCAGGCGGCACCGGGGAGCTGTTTTTT.

The chain links TRBV30 to TRBJ1-5; no clear D. The CDR3 has 19 residues. Germline values: CDR1 GTSNPN, CDR2 SVGIG (reference sequence). The V end lost 3 bases, the J end lost 0 bases, and 24 bases lay between the germline ends. In DNA form, the CDR3 reads TGTGCCTGGAGCCGAAAATTAAAGGACGGCCGATATAGCAATCAGCCCCAGCATTTT. Protein: CAWSRKLKDGRYSNQPQHF.

The chain uses TRBV19 and TRBJ2-7; 14 nucleotides agree with TRBD2. The CDR3 has 17 residues. The J segment lost 1 base and the V segment lost 4 bases, leaving 6 bases of the junction unmatched. CDR1 is LNHDA and CDR2 is SQIVND in the germline V gene (reference sequence). The CDR3 is CASSTFRTSGGSYEQYF. The DNA of the CDR3 is TGTGCCAGTAGTACCTTCAGGACTAGCGGGGGGTCCTACGAGCAGTACTTC.